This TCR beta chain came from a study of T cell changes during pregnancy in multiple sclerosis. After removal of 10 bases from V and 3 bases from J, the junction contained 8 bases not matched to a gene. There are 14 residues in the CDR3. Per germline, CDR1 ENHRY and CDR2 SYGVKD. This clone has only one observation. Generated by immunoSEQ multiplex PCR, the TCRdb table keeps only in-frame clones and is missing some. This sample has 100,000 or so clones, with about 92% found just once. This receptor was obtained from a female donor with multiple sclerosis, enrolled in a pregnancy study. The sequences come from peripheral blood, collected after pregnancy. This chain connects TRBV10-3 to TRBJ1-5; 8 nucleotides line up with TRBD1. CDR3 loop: CATADRVDNQPQHF. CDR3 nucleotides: TGTGCCACCGCGGACAGGGTGGACAATCAGCCCCAGCATTTT.